The text below deals with one TCR beta chain. Its target is not known. The record originates from a study of T-cell reconstitution after alpha-beta-depleted transplantation in children. Findings and limits, study-wide: Expanded graft clones, several hundred of them, were reportedly the source of alpha-beta T cells about two months after transplant. T-cell counts and diversity at one year post-transplant came mainly from newly produced T cells.

During its preparation, the TCRbeta library received unique molecular identifiers. MiXCR was run by TCRdb on the PCR reads, yielding one entry per CDR3 protein. The sample lists approximately 110,000 distinct CDR3 sequences; roughly 24% were seen once. This CDR3 has 17 amino acids. The clonotype originates from a male patient between 2 and 10 years old who had a stem cell transplant for chronic granulomatous disease, so the T cells may come from the graft donor. The gene calls are TRBV12-1 and TRBJ2-1; whether TRBD2, the table's D call, matches the DNA was not checked. TRBV12-1 is listed as a pseudogene. The specimen comprised PBMCs, mostly from graft donor cells, sampled 180 days after TCRalphabeta/CD19-depleted stem cell transplant. As DNA, the CDR3 is TGTGCCAGCAGCGCGGGCGAAGAGGGCCTTAGGGCGCAGGAGCAGTTCTTC. This sequence encodes CASSAGEEGLRAQEQFF.